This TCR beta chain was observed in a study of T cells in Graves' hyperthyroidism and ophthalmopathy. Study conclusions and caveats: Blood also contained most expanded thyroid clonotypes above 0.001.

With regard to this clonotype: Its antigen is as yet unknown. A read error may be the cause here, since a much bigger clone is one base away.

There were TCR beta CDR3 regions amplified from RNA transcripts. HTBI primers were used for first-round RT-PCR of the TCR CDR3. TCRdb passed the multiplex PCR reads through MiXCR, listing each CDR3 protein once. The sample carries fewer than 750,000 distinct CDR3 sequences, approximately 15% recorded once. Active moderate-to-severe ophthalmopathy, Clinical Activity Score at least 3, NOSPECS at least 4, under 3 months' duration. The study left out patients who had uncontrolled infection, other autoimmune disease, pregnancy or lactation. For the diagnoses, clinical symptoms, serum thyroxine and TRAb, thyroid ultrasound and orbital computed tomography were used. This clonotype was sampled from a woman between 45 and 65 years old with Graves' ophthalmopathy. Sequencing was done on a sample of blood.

The CDR3 nucleotides are TGTGCCAGCAGTGACGGACTAGCGGGAGCTAATGAGCAGTACTTC. It encodes CASSDGLAGANEQYF. The chain joins TRBV28 to TRBJ2-1; 13 bases map to TRBD2. Gene TRBJ2-7 matches the end of the DNA better, so the J call may be wrong. CDR1 and CDR2 (germline): MDHEN, SYDVKM. This CDR3 is built from 15 residues.